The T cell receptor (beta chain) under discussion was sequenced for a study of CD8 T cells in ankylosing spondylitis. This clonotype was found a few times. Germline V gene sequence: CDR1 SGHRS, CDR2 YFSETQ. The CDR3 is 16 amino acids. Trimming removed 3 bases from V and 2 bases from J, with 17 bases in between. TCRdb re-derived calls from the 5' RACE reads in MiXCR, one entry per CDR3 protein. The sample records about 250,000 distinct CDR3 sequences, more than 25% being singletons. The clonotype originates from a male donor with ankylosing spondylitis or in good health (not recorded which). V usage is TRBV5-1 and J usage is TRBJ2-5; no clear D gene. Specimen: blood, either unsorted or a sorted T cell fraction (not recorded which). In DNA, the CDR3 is TGCGCCAGCAGCTCCGCGGATGGAGTAGTGCAAGAGACCCAGTACTTC. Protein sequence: CASSSADGVVQETQYF.